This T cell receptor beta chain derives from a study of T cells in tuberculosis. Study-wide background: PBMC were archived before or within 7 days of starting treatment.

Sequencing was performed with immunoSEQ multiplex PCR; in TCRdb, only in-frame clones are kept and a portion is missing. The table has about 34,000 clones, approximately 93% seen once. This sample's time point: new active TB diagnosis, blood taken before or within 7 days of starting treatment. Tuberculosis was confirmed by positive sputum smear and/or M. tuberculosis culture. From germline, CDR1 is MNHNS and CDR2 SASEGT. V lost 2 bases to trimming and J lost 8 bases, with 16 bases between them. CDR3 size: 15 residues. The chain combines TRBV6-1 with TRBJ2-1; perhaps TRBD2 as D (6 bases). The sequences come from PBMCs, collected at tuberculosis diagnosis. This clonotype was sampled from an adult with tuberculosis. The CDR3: CASSEKAGWRDEQFF. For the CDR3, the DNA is TGTGCCAGCAGTGAAAAGGCGGGGTGGAGGGATGAGCAGTTCTTC.